These 27 T cell receptor beta chains came from one sample sequenced in a study of T cells in women clearing cervical HPV infection. Sequenced by immunoSEQ multiplex PCR; TCRdb stores in-frame clones only, minus some. The specimen's table records 36,000 or so clones. Sequenced input: blood buffy coat. The receptors derive from a woman between 18 and 75 years old with a cervical HPV16 infection that either progressed to CIN3+ or cleared (not recorded which).

As regards this clone: The missing CDR3 end, 3 residues past where the read stops, is filled in from the germline J gene. The chain uses TRBV20-1 and TRBJ2-7; 7 bases fit TRBD1. The CDR3 totals 13 residues. With 6 bases clipped from V and 1 base from J, the junction kept 6 bases outside the gene matches. CDR1 is DFQATT and CDR2 is SNEGSKA in the germline V gene (reference sequence). CDR3 in amino acids: CSAPDRTSYEQYF. CDR3 bases read: TGCAGTGCCCCGGACAGGACTTCCTACGAG.

Concerning this clone itself: The CDR3 end lies 3 residues beyond the end of the read and is filled in from the germline J gene. The rearrangement uses TRBV23-1 and TRBJ1-5; 7 positions agree with TRBD1. TRBV23-1 is filed as an ORF, its function uncertain. CDR3 length equals 15 residues. With V trimmed by 6 bases and J by 3 bases, 8 bases remained unmatched. The sequenced part of the CDR3 DNA is TGCGCCAGCAGGGGGGGACAGACATTCAATCAGCCC. Translation gives CASRGGQTFNQP. The CDR3, in full, reads CASRGGQTFNQPQHF.

A word on this clone: The missing CDR3 end, 3 residues past where the read stops, is filled in from the germline J gene. V and J are TRBV19 and TRBJ2-7, with D possibly TRBD1 on 5 matching bases. The CDR3 loop spans 15 amino acids. The V gene lost 5 bases and the J gene lost 3 bases, with 17 bases spanning the gap. Per germline, CDR1 LNHDA and CDR2 SQIVND (reference sequence). The CDR3 here is CASSARMGPNYEQYF. CDR3 DNA (partial): TGTGCCAGTAGTGCCCGTATGGGGCCGAACTACGAG.

Concerning this clone: The sequence runs out 3 residues before the end of the CDR3; the remainder is reconstructed from the germline J gene. The chain employs TRBV7-8 and TRBJ1-3; D gene uncertain. Germline CDR1 reads SGHVS; CDR2 reads FQNEAQ. This CDR3 comprises 15 residues. V lost 2 bases and J lost 0, with 8 bases in between. This CDR3 reads CASSLSPRSGNTIYF. The CDR3 bases that were read are TGTGCCAGCAGCTTATCCCCCCGCTCTGGAAACACC.

A note on this clone: One end of the junction is discordant with germline, which a read error may explain. The read comes to an end 3 residues before the CDR3 does, leaving the germline J gene to fill in the end. The V call is TRBV20-1, the J call TRBJ2-7; no firm D call. This CDR3 has 14 amino acids. Germline-derived CDR1 and CDR2 are DFQATT and SNEGSKA (reference sequence). CDR3 region: CRARDGLRGHEQYF. The DNA read from the CDR3 is TGCAGAGCTAGAGATGGGCTCAGAGGCCACGAG.

Turning to this clone: The sequenced fragment ends 3 residues before the CDR3 boundary, so the rest is inferred from the germline J gene. The J gene is TRBJ2-2, the V gene TRBV5-4, with a weak D call TRBD1 (6 bases). V was pared by 4 bases and J by 1 base, with 8 bases between. Germline CDR1 SGHNT, CDR2 YYREEE (reference sequence). This CDR3 is 14 amino acids long. CDR3 in amino acids: CASSRGQNTGELFF. The part of the CDR3 DNA that was read is TGTGCCAGCAGCAGGGGACAGAACACCGGGGAG.

With regard to this clone: The read gets to within 3 residues of the CDR3 end, and the germline J gene fills in the rest. This rearrangement joins TRBV5-4 to TRBJ1-4; possible D gene TRBD1, 6 bases. This CDR3 has 14 amino acids. CDR1 and CDR2 (germline): SGHNT, YYREEE (reference sequence). V was clipped by 0 bases and J by 5 bases, with 8 bases between them. CDR3 sequence: CASSLDRANEKLFF. CDR3 bases read: TGTGCCAGCAGCTTGGACAGGGCAAATGAAAAA.

Note on this clone: With the read ending 3 residues before the CDR3 end, the germline J gene is used to fill in that end. The chain combines TRBV20-1 with TRBJ2-7; 9 nucleotides line up with TRBD2. V lost 0 bases to trimming and J lost 0 bases; unmatched junction nucleotides: 9. Germline values: CDR1 DFQATT, CDR2 SNEGSKA (reference sequence). This CDR3 is built from 17 residues. CDR3 DNA (partial): TGCAGTGCTAGAGATTCAGGCGGGAGGGCCCGCTCCTACGAG. It translates to CSARDSGGRARSYE. The full CDR3 is CSARDSGGRARSYEQYF.

Notes on this clone: The CDR3 end is not reached by the read, which stops 3 residues before it; the germline J gene fills it in. The chain joins TRBV20-1 to TRBJ2-1, with 8 bases identical to TRBD2. The CDR3 has 15 residues. Germline trimming cut 1 base from V and 2 bases from J; bases unmatched to any gene: 4. Germline-derived CDR1 and CDR2 are DFQATT and SNEGSKA (reference sequence). CDR3: CSARVGAGAYNEQFF. CDR3 bases read: TGCAGTGCTAGAGTTGGAGCGGGGGCCTACAATGAG.

Details on this clone: With the read ending 3 residues before the CDR3 end, the germline J gene is used to fill in that end. The chain combines TRBV2 with TRBJ1-6, with 7 bases matching TRBD1. The V and J ends lost 5 bases and 5 bases, in that order; junction bases with no gene match: 6. This CDR3 has 15 residues. CDR1 and CDR2 (germline): SNHLY, FYNNEI. CDR3 DNA (partial): TGTGCCAGCAGTTCGAGGACAGGAAATAATTCACCC. The encoded protein is CASSSRTGNNSP. The full CDR3 is CASSSRTGNNSPLHF.

On this clone itself: The read is 3 residues too short to cover the CDR3 end, so that end is filled in from the germline J gene. The rearrangement joins TRBV20-1 to TRBJ2-7; 8 bases fit TRBD2. The CDR3 sequence is 13 residues long. With 3 bases clipped from V and 2 bases from J, the junction kept 3 bases outside the gene matches. CDR1 is DFQATT and CDR2 is SNEGSKA in the germline V gene (reference sequence). CDR3 DNA (partial): TGCAGTGCTAGGAGCGGGAGTCCCTACGAG. Its translation: CSARSGSPYE. The entire CDR3 is CSARSGSPYEQYF.

Concerning this clone itself: From the germline J gene comes the end of the CDR3, since the read stops 3 residues before it. J is TRBJ1-1 and V is TRBV20-1; the match to TRBD1 covers 7 bases. Per germline, CDR1 DFQATT and CDR2 SNEGSKA (reference sequence). The CDR3 runs 14 residues. Partial CDR3 DNA: TGCAGTGCTAGAGATGGGCAGGGGGGAGTGGCA. Translated, it gives CSARDGQGGVA. The entire CDR3 is CSARDGQGGVAAFF.

A remark on this clone: The read ends 3 residues shy of where the CDR3 ends; the end is completed using the germline J gene. This rearrangement joins TRBV6-2 or TRBV6-3 to TRBJ2-1, with 7 nucleotides matching TRBD2. Trimming cost V 2 bases and J 3 bases; bases outside gene matches: 4. Looked up from germline, CDR1 is MNHEY and CDR2 is SVGEGT. The CDR3 length is 15 residues. This CDR3 is CASSYGLAVYNEQFF. Incomplete CDR3 DNA: TGTGCCAGCAGTTACGGCCTAGCGGTCTACAATGAG.

Turning to this clone: Read data end 3 residues before the CDR3 end; the end is taken from the germline J gene. The V call is TRBV20-1, the J call TRBJ2-3, with 14 bases fitting TRBD2. Germline lookup yields CDR1 DFQATT and CDR2 SNEGSKA (reference sequence). The CDR3 length is 18 residues. V lost 6 bases, J lost 0 bases, and 11 bases stayed unmatched. The CDR3 spells CSAPGTSGGFASTDTQYF. The sequenced part of the CDR3 DNA is TGCAGTGCACCGGGGACTAGCGGGGGATTCGCTAGCACAGATACG.

Concerning this clone itself: The read finishes 3 residues shy of the CDR3 end, and the germline J gene is used to complete it. This chain joins TRBV20-1 and TRBJ1-1; 7 bases line up with TRBD1. Germline lookup yields CDR1 DFQATT and CDR2 SNEGSKA (reference sequence). This CDR3 is built from 12 residues. The V and J ends lost 7 bases and 3 bases, in that order; junction bases with no gene match: 5. The CDR3 reads CSVLQGDTEAFF. Incomplete CDR3 DNA: TGCAGTGTTCTTCAGGGGGACACTGAA.

Worth noting for this clone: The sequence runs out 3 residues before the end of the CDR3; the remainder is reconstructed from the germline J gene. The chain recombines TRBV19 with TRBJ1-5; possibly TRBD1 for D (6 bases). This CDR3 comprises 15 residues. Germline assignment: CDR1 LNHDA and CDR2 SQIVND (reference sequence). Trimming left V 7 bases short and J 3 bases short, with 16 bases between. The part of the CDR3 DNA that was read is TGTGCCAGTACCTTTGGCCGGGACACCAATCAGCCC. It translates to CASTFGRDTNQP. The CDR3 reads in full as CASTFGRDTNQPQHF. The full variable domain, its missing parts supplied by reference TRBV19 and TRBJ1-5, is DGGITQSPKYLFRKEGQNVTLSCEQNLNHDAMYWYRQDPGQGLRLIYYSQIVNDFQKGDIAEGYSVSREKKESFPLTVTSAQKNPTAFYLCASTFGRDTNQPQHFGDGTRLSIL.

Regarding this clone: The CDR3 is cut off 3 residues early in the read; its end comes from the germline J gene. The J gene is TRBJ2-2, the V gene TRBV11-1; 7 positions match TRBD1. From germline, CDR1 is SGHAT and CDR2 FQDESV (reference sequence). The CDR3 loop spans 15 amino acids. The V and J ends lost 2 bases and 4 bases, in that order; junction bases with no gene match: 4. CDR3 loop: CASSLYAGGTGELFF. The CDR3 bases that were read are TGTGCCAGCAGCTTATATGCAGGGGGCACCGGGGAG.

Of note for this clone: Sequencing ends 3 residues short of the CDR3 end; the germline J gene provides the rest. The rearrangement joins TRBV2 to TRBJ1-6, with 7 bases fitting TRBD1. From germline, CDR1 is SNHLY and CDR2 FYNNEI. V dropped 1 base and J dropped 8; count of bases not matched to a gene: 5. The CDR3 loop spans 15 amino acids. CDR3 DNA (partial): TGTGCCAGCAGTGAAGTGGGCAGGGGGGATTCACCC. It codes for CASSEVGRGDSP. The entire CDR3 reads CASSEVGRGDSPLHF.

As regards this clone: With the read ending 3 residues before the CDR3 end, the germline J gene is used to fill in that end. The chain joins TRBV5-1 to TRBJ2-5; no firm D call. Trimming shortened V by 10 bases and J by 5 bases, and 9 bases separated the two germline ends. The CDR3 length is 10 residues. Germline lookup yields CDR1 SGHRS and CDR2 YFSETQ. The CDR3 bases that were read are TGCGCCCACATTTGGGAGACC. This encodes CAHIWET. The full CDR3 reads CAHIWETQYF.

The CDR3 sequence: CASSLSGGDNEQFF. The CDR3 DNA, read in part, is TGTGCCAGCAGCTTATCGGGCGGGGACAATGAG. This chain connects TRBV7-2 to TRBJ2-1, with a possible D match to TRBD2 (6 bases). The read falls 3 residues short of the CDR3 end, and the missing part is taken from the germline J gene. This CDR3 is built from 14 residues. Germline lookup yields CDR1 SGHTA and CDR2 FQGNSA. V gave up 2 bases and J gave up 5 bases, with 10 bases separating them.

As to this clone: The read ends 3 residues shy of where the CDR3 ends; the end is completed using the germline J gene. The chain recombines TRBV6-1 with TRBJ2-4; unclear D gene. From germline, CDR1 is MNHNS and CDR2 SASEGT. V lost 2 bases to trimming and J lost 0 bases, with 14 bases between them. The CDR3 contains 17 residues. CDR3 residues: CASSEYVLTLAKNIQYF. CDR3 bases read: TGTGCCAGCAGTGAATATGTGCTGACTCTAGCCAAAAACATT.

A note on this clone: The read comes to an end 3 residues before the CDR3 does, leaving the germline J gene to fill in the end. This chain uses TRBV12-3 or TRBV12-4 with TRBJ2-7; the match to TRBD1 covers 8 bases. The J segment lost 3 bases and the V segment lost 5 bases, leaving 6 bases of the junction unmatched. The CDR3 length is 14 residues. CDR3 DNA, as far as it was read: TGTGCCAGCAGTCCCACAGGGGGAGGCTACGAG. Protein sequence: CASSPTGGGYE. The entire CDR3 protein is CASSPTGGGYEQYF.

As for this clone: The sequence runs out 3 residues before the end of the CDR3; the remainder is reconstructed from the germline J gene. This sequence joins TRBV30 and TRBJ1-2, with D maybe TRBD1 (6 bases). CDR3 size: 15 residues. Germline loops: CDR1 GTSNPN, CDR2 SVGIG (reference sequence). Trimming shortened V by 0 bases and J by 2 bases, and 13 bases separated the two germline ends. CDR3 amino acids: CAWSVRLQGNYGYTF. The part of the CDR3 DNA that was read is TGTGCCTGGAGTGTACGACTCCAGGGGAACTATGGC.

With regard to this clone: Coverage ceases 3 residues before the CDR3 finishes, and the germline J gene fills in the end. The gene calls are TRBV5-1 and TRBJ2-2, with 9 bases matching TRBD1. Germline V gene sequence: CDR1 SGHRS, CDR2 YFSETQ. The CDR3 consists of 17 residues. V shed 3 bases and J 7 bases; nucleotides not matched to a gene: 13. The DNA read from the CDR3 is TGCGCCAGCAGCTCGTCGTCGGACAGGGGTTCCGGCGGGGAG. As protein: CASSSSSDRGSGGE. In full, the CDR3 reads CASSSSSDRGSGGELFF. Based on the CDR3 plus reference TRBV5-1 and TRBJ2-2, the full variable domain is KAGVTQTPRYLIKTRGQQVTLSCSPISGHRSVSWYQQTPGQGLQFLFEYFSETQRNKGNFPGRFSGRQFSNSRSEMNVSTLELGDSALYLCASSSSSDRGSGGELFFGEGSRLTVL.

Comment on this clone: The read is 3 residues too short to cover the CDR3 end, so that end is filled in from the germline J gene. The chain couples TRBV27 to TRBJ2-7; a possible D gene is TRBD1 (6 bases). The CDR3 contains 15 residues. The germline CDR1 and CDR2 sequences are MNHEY and SMNVEV (reference sequence). V lost 4 bases, J lost 3 bases, and 16 bases lay in between. The CDR3 region is CASSSLTGPLYEQYF. CDR3 DNA (partial): TGTGCCAGCAGTTCCCTGACAGGACCCCTCTACGAG.

As to this clone: The CDR3 goes on 3 residues after the read ends, and that part is filled in from the germline J gene. The V call is TRBV20-1, the J call TRBJ1-2; 7 bases align to TRBD1. The J segment lost 4 bases and the V segment lost 6 bases, leaving 11 bases of the junction unmatched. The CDR3 loop spans 14 amino acids. Germline assignment: CDR1 DFQATT and CDR2 SNEGSKA (reference sequence). The DNA read from the CDR3 is TGCAGTGCCCCCGGACAGGACGAGGGCTATGGC. Amino acids: CSAPGQDEGYG. In full, the CDR3 is CSAPGQDEGYGYTF.

Concerning this clone: The DNA ends 3 residues before the CDR3 does, and the rest of the CDR3 is filled in from the germline J gene. This chain joins TRBV2 and TRBJ2-1, with 10 positions matching TRBD2. V shed 3 bases and J 8 bases; nucleotides not matched to a gene: 13. Germline assignment: CDR1 SNHLY and CDR2 FYNNEI. The CDR3 contains 17 residues. CDR3 bases read: TGTGCCAGCAGTGATGGGCTAGCGGGAGTCGCGGTTGATGAG. It is translated as CASSDGLAGVAVDE. The complete CDR3 reads CASSDGLAGVAVDEQFF. The full variable domain, with the rest looked up from reference TRBV2 and TRBJ2-1, is EPEVTQTPSHQVTQMGQEVILRCVPISNHLYFYWYRQILGQKVEFLVSFYNNEISEKSEIFDDQFSVERPDGSNFTLKIRSTKLEDSAMYFCASSDGLAGVAVDEQFFGPGTRLTVL.